This T cell receptor (beta chain) was profiled in a study of human CD8 memory T cell subsets. Notes on the study in general: Sequencing was limited to the T cell receptor beta chain.

UMI-labeled 5' RACE was the method by which TCR beta libraries were made. TCRdb re-called the 5' RACE reads and catalogs CDR3 proteins one per entry, DNA excluded. Its table lists more than 7,500 distinct CDR3 sequences. Total CD8+ T cells underwent enrichment via negative magnetic separation. On this clonotype: No antigen is known for it.

This CDR3 has 15 residues. Germline V gene lookup returns CDR1 DFQATT and CDR2 SNEGSKA (reference sequence). This TCR was sampled from a human donor in good health. Sequences were obtained from CD8+ T cells from PBMCs. V usage is TRBV20-1 and J usage is TRBJ2-1; TCRdb's D call, TRBD2, is unchecked because there is no DNA. Here the CDR3 reads CSARDLREGYDEQFF.